Listed below are T cell receptor beta chains from one sample, sequenced in a study of T-cell memory formation after mild COVID-19. TCRdb called the 5' RACE reads again in MiXCR, with one record for every CDR3 protein. This repertoire shows 470,000 or so distinct CDR3 sequences, approximately 20% found once; its top ten account for more than 8%. The source material was PBMCs or a T cell subset sorted from them (not recorded which). Every receptor here comes from an adult woman who had mild COVID-19 (a few samples of this study predate the infection). Cell type and time point are not known. CDR3s leave out the opening cysteine and the closing phenylalanine or tryptophan. Size is stated for part of the rows, as once, few or many counts, or as a class when the clone is expanded.

CDR3aa,v_gene,abundance
ASSMPQTGWWDQPQH,TRBV19,few
ASSTTSGNTGELF,TRBV11-2,-
ASKPRSTDTQY,TRBV27,-
ASSPVLTDTQY,TRBV5-6,-
ASTPSLGTRTGELF,TRBV7-9,few
ASSLGKGLFSYEQY,TRBV5-1,few
ASSRAGAQIAGELF,TRBV5-1,-
ASSYNPRQYNEQF,TRBV6-5,-
ASSQGRLPQRYGYT,TRBV3-1,-
ASSGGTGNSPLH,TRBV5-1,few
ASSPSSGIGLNEQF,TRBV9,-
ASSLTGASGRAGDTQY,TRBV7-3,-
AWRPSGSYNSPLH,TRBV30,-
ASRGGPESYNEQF,TRBV9,-
ASSRDREAF,TRBV7-9,few
ASSLEKGLETQY,TRBV7-8,-
ASRRNLLAGDYEQY,TRBV4-1,-
ATSAEGTSLYEQY,TRBV24-1,many
ASSLVSGRGDEKLF,TRBV5-1,-
ASSLGQGARNSPLH,TRBV6-5,-
ASREVPLGTQY,TRBV6-1,-
ASSLDRSEQY,TRBV13,few
ASSLITGGGRTGELF,TRBV7-9,many
ASSFGQGPYNEQF,TRBV7-8,-
ASSFKTSGGPTDTQY,TRBV5-6,-
ASSSTEKNTEAF,TRBV7-9,-
ASTTPDPNEQF,TRBV7-8,few
ASHVYNSPLH,TRBV6-2/TRBV6-3,few
ASSLAGQGRLDGYT,TRBV7-9,-
ASSSDRVSTEAF,TRBV5-1,few
AIGSAGGYT,TRBV10-3,-
ASSSIDYEQY,TRBV7-9,-
ASSARDRGNTGELF,TRBV9,-
ASSSTGGNQPQH,TRBV6-5,few
ASSSRGAGNTIY,TRBV12-3/TRBV12-4,many
ASSLGPPRSNEQF,TRBV5-1,-
ASSRTGKMDSPLH,TRBV18,-
ASSLVASSDEQF,TRBV7-2,-
AIRNAGTTAGEQF,TRBV10-3,-
ASSFGGHTGELF,TRBV28,-
ASSQASPRFGRELYNEQF,TRBV3-1,few
ASIRWVAGGGNEQF,TRBV6-4,-
AWTPPNTDTQY,TRBV30,few
AWSSPGTENTEAF,TRBV30,-
ASSQAGGYGYT,TRBV3-1,-